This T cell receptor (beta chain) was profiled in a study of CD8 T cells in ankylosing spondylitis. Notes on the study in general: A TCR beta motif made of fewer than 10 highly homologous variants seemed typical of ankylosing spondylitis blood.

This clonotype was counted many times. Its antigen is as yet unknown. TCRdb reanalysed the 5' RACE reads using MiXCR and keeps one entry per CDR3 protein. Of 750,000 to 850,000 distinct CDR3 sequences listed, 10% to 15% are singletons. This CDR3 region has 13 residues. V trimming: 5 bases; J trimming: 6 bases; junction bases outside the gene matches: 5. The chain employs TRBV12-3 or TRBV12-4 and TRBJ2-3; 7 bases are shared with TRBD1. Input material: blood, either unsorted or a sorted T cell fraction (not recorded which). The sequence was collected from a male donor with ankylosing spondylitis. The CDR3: CASSPRQGDTQYF. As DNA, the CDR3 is TGTGCCAGCAGTCCGCGACAGGGCGATACGCAGTATTTT.